What follows are 27 T cell receptor beta chains derived from one specimen sequenced in a study of shared T cell receptors in the human thymus. Assay: immunoSEQ multiplex PCR; the TCRdb copy retains only in-frame clones and omits some. The data contain 720,000 or so clones, roughly 85% of them singletons. This sample also belongs to another study, concerning human thymus T cells.

Sequenced: thymocytes. The receptors derive from a girl under three years old with a congenital heart defect.

This clone was seen a single time. V and J are TRBV6-5 and TRBJ1-4; TRBD1 agrees at 7 bases. Germline-derived CDR1 and CDR2 are MNHEY and SVGAGI. The CDR3 has 15 residues. Trimming removed 0 bases from V and 8 bases from J; junction bases left unmatched: 6. The CDR3 DNA reads as TGTGCCAGCAGTTACTCGACAGGGTGGGGGGAAAAACTGTTTTTT. Translation gives CASSYSTGWGEKLFF.

Remarks on this clone: Other DNA sequences in this sample translate to the same CDR3. The V and J genes are TRBV9 and TRBJ2-5, with 9 bases that match TRBD2. The J segment lost 1 base and the V segment lost 0 bases, leaving 4 bases of the junction unmatched. CDR1 is SGDLS, CDR2 YYNGEE, per germline. The CDR3 is 16 amino acids. The CDR3 reads CASSVGPAGGQETQYF. The CDR3 coding sequence is TGTGCCAGCAGCGTAGGTCCAGCGGGAGGCCAAGAGACCCAGTACTTC.

V is TRBV5-1 and J is TRBJ1-2; 7 nucleotides match TRBD1. This CDR3 has 13 amino acids. Losses at the gene ends were 2 bases for V and 8 bases for J; bases not matched to a gene: 6. Per germline, CDR1 SGHRS and CDR2 YFSETQ. In DNA form, the CDR3 reads TGCGCCAGCAGCTTTGACAGGGCTTGGGGCTACACCTTC. Translated: CASSFDRAWGYTF. The full variable domain, completed using reference TRBV5-1 and TRBJ1-2, is KAGVTQTPRYLIKTRGQQVTLSCSPISGHRSVSWYQQTPGQGLQFLFEYFSETQRNKGNFPGRFSGRQFSNSRSEMNVSTLELGDSALYLCASSFDRAWGYTFGSGTRLTVV.

The chain joins TRBV27 to TRBJ1-2, with 8 nucleotides matching TRBD1. Looked up from germline, CDR1 is MNHEY and CDR2 is SMNVEV (reference sequence). This CDR3 has 16 amino acids. Losses at the gene ends were 5 bases for V and 4 bases for J; bases not matched to a gene: 12. The CDR3 sequence: CASSGQTGGKVYGYTF. In nucleotides, the CDR3 is TGTGCCAGCAGTGGGCAAACAGGGGGAAAAGTCTATGGCTACACCTTC.

The rearrangement joins TRBV11-2 to TRBJ2-3; D might be TRBD2 (5 bases). The germline CDR1 and CDR2 sequences are SGHAT and FQNNGV. V gave up 5 bases and J gave up 6 bases, with 21 bases separating them. The CDR3 is 16 amino acids. The CDR3 DNA reads TGTGCCAGCAGCCCCCGTAGGCAGGCCACGGGGGATACGCAGTATTTT. Translated, it gives CASSPRRQATGDTQYF. Variable domain in full (rest from reference TRBV11-2 and TRBJ2-3): EAGVAQSPRYKIIEKRQSVAFWCNPISGHATLYWYQQILGQGPKLLIQFQNNGVVDDSQLPKDRFSAERLKGVDSTLKIQPAKLEDSAVYLCASSPRRQATGDTQYFGPGTRLTVL.

This rearrangement joins TRBV18 to TRBJ1-1; TRBD1 aligns across 7 bases. This CDR3 region has 17 residues. Germline lookup yields CDR1 KGHSH and CDR2 LQKENI. V gave up 2 bases and J gave up 3 bases; unmatched junction bases: 12. In DNA form, the CDR3 reads TGTGCCAGCTCACCAGATACCCAGACAGGGTTGGACACTGAAGCTTTCTTT. The encoded protein is CASSPDTQTGLDTEAFF.

The chain carries TRBV7-2 and TRBJ1-5; TRBD1 is a possible D gene (6 bases). Between the trimmed V and J ends, which lost 1 base and 4 bases, there was a span of 14 bases. Germline V gene sequence: CDR1 SGHTA, CDR2 FQGNSA. The CDR3 has 16 amino acids. The CDR3 region is CASSLVPGQINQPQHF. CDR3 sequence (DNA): TGTGCCAGCAGCTTAGTTCCCGGACAGATAAATCAGCCCCAGCATTTT.

This sequence joins TRBV5-6 and TRBJ2-3; no firm D call. The CDR3 is 15 amino acids. CDR1 is SGHDT and CDR2 is YYEEEE in the germline V gene. Trimming took 5 bases from V and 1 from J, leaving 14 bases between them. CDR3 nucleotides: TGTGCCAGCAGTCACGGTCTATTAGGCACAGATACGCAGTATTTT. This gives the protein CASSHGLLGTDTQYF.

The DNA of the CDR3 is TGTGCCAGCGCGGGGGGGCGTTTGGATGAGCAGTTCTTC. It encodes CASAGGRLDEQFF. The chain couples TRBV6-1 to TRBJ2-1, with 9 bases aligning to TRBD2. This CDR3 is 13 amino acids long. Germline CDR1 and CDR2: MNHNS and SASEGT. J gave up 8 bases and V 8 bases, and 7 bases lay outside the gene matches.

V and J are TRBV5-1 and TRBJ2-1; D possibly corresponds to TRBD2 (6 bases). The CDR3 is 16 amino acids. V was shortened by 3 bases and J by 0 bases, with 13 bases between the two germline ends. CDR1 and CDR2 from the germline V gene are SGHRS and YFSETQ. The DNA for the CDR3 is TGCGCCAGCAGCTCGCTACCGGGGGACTCCTACAATGAGCAGTTCTTC. Translation gives CASSSLPGDSYNEQFF.

The chain links TRBV4-1 to TRBJ2-2; possibly TRBD2 for D (5 bases). Germline CDR1 MGHRA, CDR2 YSYEKL. The CDR3 has 17 amino acids. V lost 0 bases and J lost 7, with 18 bases in between. The CDR3 sequence is CASSQEEVPGWVGELFF. The CDR3 DNA reads as TGCGCCAGCAGCCAAGAGGAGGTGCCGGGGTGGGTCGGGGAGCTGTTTTTT.

The V gene is TRBV10-3, the J gene TRBJ1-1, with 11 bases aligning to TRBD1. With V trimmed by 2 bases and J by 0 bases, 8 bases remained unmatched. CDR1 is ENHRY, CDR2 SYGVKD, per germline. The CDR3 has 18 amino acids. DNA of the CDR3: TGTGCCATCAGTGAGAGGAAGGACAGGGGGCTGGTGAACACTGAAGCTTTCTTT. Translation: CAISERKDRGLVNTEAFF.

J is TRBJ1-3 and V is TRBV13; no definite D call. The germline V and J ends were trimmed by 4 bases and 1 base, with 20 bases remaining between them. CDR1 and CDR2 from the germline V gene are PRHDT and FYEKMQ (reference sequence). The CDR3 is made up of 18 amino acids. CDR3 sequence: CASSSSPERTKSGNTIYF. In DNA, the CDR3 is TGTGCCAGCAGCTCCAGTCCCGAAAGGACTAAATCTGGAAACACCATATATTTT.

The V call is TRBV27, the J call TRBJ2-4; 9 nucleotides align to TRBD2. This CDR3 region has 18 residues. After removal of 4 bases from V and 1 base from J, the junction contained 11 bases not matched to a gene. CDR1 is MNHEY and CDR2 is SMNVEV in the germline V gene (reference sequence). The CDR3 reads CASSSYKGLAWAKNIQYF. CDR3 nucleotides: TGTGCCAGCAGTTCCTATAAGGGACTAGCCTGGGCCAAAAACATTCAGTACTTC.

The chain has TRBV9 and TRBJ2-7; TRBD1 aligns across 7 bases. This CDR3 is 22 amino acids long. Germline CDR1 is SGDLS and CDR2 is YYNGEE. V lost 1 base, J lost 5 bases, and 30 bases stayed unmatched. As DNA, the CDR3 is TGTGCCAGCAGCGTAACGACAAGAGCCGGGACCGGGACAGATTGGGGCTATCACGAGCAGTACTTC. Translating it yields CASSVTTRAGTGTDWGYHEQYF.

The chain uses TRBV13 and TRBJ2-1, with D perhaps matching TRBD2 (5 bases). The V and J ends lost 5 bases and 0 bases respectively, with 17 bases between them. The CDR3 loop spans 17 amino acids. Germline V lookup: CDR1 PRHDT, CDR2 FYEKMQ (reference sequence). The CDR3 DNA follows: TGTGCCAGCAGCCCGCGCCCCCTACGGGACTCCTACAATGAGCAGTTCTTC. It codes for CASSPRPLRDSYNEQFF.

The chain employs TRBV5-4 and TRBJ1-1; 7 positions agree with TRBD1. V trimming: 3 bases; J trimming: 2 bases; junction bases outside the gene matches: 4. The CDR3 contains 14 residues. Germline CDR1 reads SGHNT; CDR2 reads YYREEE (reference sequence). This chain's CDR3 is CASSYKGGNTEAFF. For the CDR3, the DNA is TGTGCCAGCAGCTACAAAGGGGGCAACACTGAAGCTTTCTTT.

This rearrangement joins TRBV27 to TRBJ1-1; D not resolved. The CDR3 runs to 12 residues. Per the germline V gene, CDR1 is MNHEY and CDR2 is SMNVEV (reference sequence). The V gene lost 4 bases and the J gene lost 11 bases, with 14 bases spanning the gap. This chain's CDR3 is CASSSTLRGAFF. For the CDR3, the DNA is TGTGCCAGCAGTTCCACTTTACGAGGGGCTTTCTTT.

This chain links TRBV5-6 with TRBJ2-7; 8 bases map to TRBD1. Germline CDR1 SGHDT, CDR2 YYEEEE. The V and J ends lost 0 bases and 4 bases, in that order; junction bases with no gene match: 6. CDR3 length: 15 residues. The CDR3 DNA follows: TGTGCCAGCAGCTTGGCTGGACAGGGTTTGTACGAGCAGTACTTC. Protein product: CASSLAGQGLYEQYF.

The chain employs TRBV7-9 and TRBJ1-6, with D possibly TRBD1 on 6 matching bases. CDR3 length: 15 residues. V was clipped by 5 bases and J by 10 bases, with 18 bases between them. The germline V gene has CDR1 SEHNR and CDR2 FQNEAQ (reference sequence). The CDR3 bases are TGTGCCAGCAGCCCTGACAGGAGCGAGTCCTCACCCCTCCACTTT. It codes for CASSPDRSESSPLHF.

The gene calls are TRBV28 and TRBJ2-3; 8 nucleotides line up with TRBD1. This CDR3 comprises 15 residues. With 10 bases clipped from V and 4 bases from J, the junction kept 13 bases outside the gene matches. CDR1 is MDHEN, CDR2 SYDVKM, per germline. In nucleotides, the CDR3 is TGTGCCACGTCCCCCAGGGGGCGCGTAGCAGATACGCAGTATTTT. It encodes CATSPRGRVADTQYF.

V and J are TRBV5-6 and TRBJ2-7; 9 bases match TRBD1. Germline V gives CDR1 SGHDT, CDR2 YYEEEE. J gave up 6 bases and V 2 bases, and 9 bases lay outside the gene matches. The CDR3 is 15 amino acids. CDR3 in amino acids: CASSLRTGAASEQYF. CDR3 nucleotides: TGTGCCAGCAGCTTACGGACAGGGGCGGCGAGCGAGCAGTACTTC. Drawing the rest from reference TRBV5-6 and TRBJ2-7, the complete variable domain is DAGVTQSPTHLIKTRGQQVTLRCSPKSGHDTVSWYQQALGQGPQFIFQYYEEEERQRGNFPDRFSGHQFPNYSSELNVNALLLGDSALYLCASSLRTGAASEQYFGPGTRLTVT.

The rearrangement joins TRBV5-6 to TRBJ2-3; TRBD1 aligns across 12 bases. CDR3 length equals 16 residues. CDR1 and CDR2 (germline): SGHDT, YYEEEE. Trimming cost V 1 base and J 7 bases; bases outside gene matches: 7. CDR3: CASSLFAGTGGYTQYF. The CDR3 coding sequence is TGTGCCAGCAGCTTGTTTGCTGGGACAGGGGGCTATACGCAGTATTTT.

This chain joins TRBV5-1 and TRBJ2-5; TRBD1 matches 8 bases. This CDR3 has 16 residues. The germline V gene has CDR1 SGHRS and CDR2 YFSETQ. V gave up 2 bases and J gave up 1 base; unmatched junction bases: 7. As DNA, the CDR3 is TGCGCCAGCAGCTTTTTATGGGACAGGCCCCAAGAGACCCAGTACTTC. Protein sequence: CASSFLWDRPQETQYF.

V gene TRBV6-1 combines with J gene TRBJ2-7; possibly TRBD1 for D (6 bases). V was trimmed by 10 bases and J by 2 bases, leaving 12 bases between them. Germline CDR1 and CDR2: MNHNS and SASEGT. This CDR3 has 12 amino acids. In DNA, the CDR3 is TGTGCCACCATGAGGGACACCTACGAGCAGTACTTC. Translation gives CATMRDTYEQYF.

The V and J genes are TRBV27 and TRBJ1-1, with a tentative D call TRBD1 (5 bases). Germline V gives CDR1 MNHEY, CDR2 SMNVEV (reference sequence). The CDR3 has 13 residues. V lost 7 bases to trimming and J lost 5 bases, with 14 bases between them. For the CDR3, the DNA is TGTGCCAGCACCCTTTCCGGGGGAACTGAAGCTTTCTTT. Encoded protein: CASTLSGGTEAFF.

The V and J genes are TRBV2 and TRBJ2-5; 8 bases are a match to TRBD1. The length of the CDR3 is 16 residues. CDR1 is SNHLY and CDR2 is FYNNEI in the germline V gene. The junction had 18 bases not matched to a gene; V was cut back by 4 bases and J by 11 bases. The CDR3 DNA reads TGTGCCAGCAGTGGACAGGGGCCCTCTTTCACCCATGATCAGTACTTC. It yields the protein CASSGQGPSFTHDQYF.